A single sample gave rise to the 32 T cell receptor beta chains below, sequenced in a study of long-term antiretroviral therapy in people with HIV. A v3.0 immunoSEQ assay was performed at survey level. Assay used: immunoSEQ multiplex PCR; TCRdb lists only in-frame clones, some missing. The sample holds about 21,000 clones, 70% to 80% seen once. Sequencing used unsorted PBMCs, obtained around 1.8 years before starting antiretroviral therapy. Every receptor here comes from a woman between 40 and 50 years old with HIV.

In its sample, this clone was seen once. The rearrangement uses TRBV7-9 and TRBJ2-1; weak D call: TRBD2 (6 bases). Per the germline V gene, CDR1 is SEHNR and CDR2 is FQNEAQ (reference sequence). This CDR3 comprises 15 residues. Trimming stripped 5 bases from V and 6 bases from J, with 17 bases between. The CDR3 DNA reads TGTGCCAGCAGCCCCCGCGGGATTGGAAGCAATGAGCAGTTCTTC. Its translation is CASSPRGIGSNEQFF.

Here the CDR3 DNA reads TGTGCCAGCAGCCCGTCGGGGAGGGGGGACTACGAGCAGTACTTC. Its translation: CASSPSGRGDYEQYF. The chain links TRBV9 to TRBJ2-7; D possibly corresponds to TRBD2 (7 bases). V was pared by 4 bases and J by 3 bases, with 17 bases between. The CDR3 loop spans 15 amino acids. The germline V gene encodes CDR1 SGDLS and CDR2 YYNGEE.

This sequence joins TRBV10-3 and TRBJ2-1; 11 nucleotides match TRBD2. V shed 4 bases and J 7 bases; nucleotides not matched to a gene: 12. Looked up from germline, CDR1 is ENHRY and CDR2 is SYGVKD. This CDR3 is 17 amino acids long. In nucleotides, the CDR3 is TGTGCCATCAGTGGGGGGCCGGGGACTAGCGGCGGGAATGAGCAGTTCTTC. Translated: CAISGGPGTSGGNEQFF.

The V call is TRBV27, the J call TRBJ1-4, with TRBD1 matching 8 bases. The CDR3 totals 18 residues. After removal of 5 bases from V and 7 bases from J, the junction contained 18 bases not matched to a gene. Germline CDR1 is MNHEY and CDR2 is SMNVEV (reference sequence). The CDR3 sequence is CASSGPLPGGAGSEKLFF. For the CDR3, the DNA is TGTGCCAGCAGTGGGCCACTCCCAGGGGGCGCGGGGAGTGAAAAACTGTTTTTT. Supplemented by reference TRBV27 and TRBJ1-4, the full variable domain reads EAQVTQNPRYLITVTGKKLTVTCSQNMNHEYMSWYRQDPGLGLRQIYYSMNVEVTDKGDVPEGYKVSRKEKRNFPLILESPSPNQTSLYFCASSGPLPGGAGSEKLFFGSGTQLSVL.

The CDR3: CASSPRQYNEQFF. The CDR3 DNA is TGTGCCAGCAGCCCCCGACAGTACAATGAGCAGTTCTTC. The V and J genes are TRBV7-2 and TRBJ2-1, with a possible D match to TRBD1 (5 bases). Trimming cost V 5 bases and J 4 bases, with 9 bases left between them. The CDR3 contains 13 residues. Germline CDR1 and CDR2: SGHTA and FQGNSA.

The chain couples TRBV10-2 to TRBJ1-1; no reliable D call. V gave up 3 bases and J gave up 4 bases, with 9 bases separating them. CDR1 is WSHSY, CDR2 SAAADI, per germline. There are 13 residues in the CDR3. The CDR3 here is CASSEEVGTEAFF. In DNA, the CDR3 is TGCGCCAGCAGTGAAGAGGTTGGCACTGAAGCTTTCTTT.

This clone has a handful of counts. The chain couples TRBV5-6 to TRBJ2-4, with TRBD2 identical over 11 bases. The length of the CDR3 is 15 residues. Germline V lookup: CDR1 SGHDT, CDR2 YYEEEE. J was trimmed by 6 bases and V by 5 bases; bases with no gene match: 7. CDR3 DNA sequence: TGTGCCAGCAGATTTAACGGACTAGCGGGAAACATTCAGTACTTC. Its protein product is CASRFNGLAGNIQYF.

This clone was recorded a few times. The chain recombines TRBV19 with TRBJ1-1, with TRBD1 as a possible D gene (6 bases). The CDR3 has 14 amino acids. Germline loops: CDR1 LNHDA, CDR2 SQIVND (reference sequence). The V end lost 1 base, the J end lost 5 bases, and 11 bases lay between the germline ends. CDR3 sequence (DNA): TGTGCCAGTAGTATAGGCGGGGGGCGAACTGAAGCTTTCTTT. This translates into CASSIGGGRTEAFF.

The chain couples TRBV11-2 to TRBJ2-1; possibly TRBD2 for D (5 bases). Germline CDR1 reads SGHAT; CDR2 reads FQNNGV. V lost 2 bases, J lost 15 bases, and 11 bases lay in between. The CDR3 is made up of 11 amino acids. As DNA, the CDR3 is TGTGCCAGCAGCTTAAGTAGAGAGGGGTTCTTC. Translated, it gives CASSLSREGFF. Drawing the rest from reference TRBV11-2 and TRBJ2-1, the complete variable domain is EAGVAQSPRYKIIEKRQSVAFWCNPISGHATLYWYQQILGQGPKLLIQFQNNGVVDDSQLPKDRFSAERLKGVDSTLKIQPAKLEDSAVYLCASSLSREGFFGPGTRLTVL.

This clone has just one count. The chain is built from TRBV5-4 and TRBJ1-2; 9 positions match TRBD1. The CDR3 loop spans 16 amino acids. Germline V gene sequence: CDR1 SGHNT, CDR2 YYREEE (reference sequence). The junction had 7 bases not matched to a gene; V was cut back by 4 bases and J by 0 bases. CDR3 DNA sequence: TGTGCCAGCAGCCCGGACAGGGGTAAAGCTAACTATGGCTACACCTTC. Translated: CASSPDRGKANYGYTF.

This clone came up a few times. The chain employs TRBV7-9 and TRBJ2-5; TRBD1 or TRBD2 may be the D gene (5 bases each). Trimming stripped 1 base from V and 5 bases from J, with 14 bases between. In germline, CDR1 is SEHNR, CDR2 FQNEAQ (reference sequence). The CDR3 is made up of 15 amino acids. CDR3 in amino acids: CASSLGGSSVETQYF. The CDR3 region has the DNA TGTGCCAGCAGCTTAGGGGGGAGTAGCGTTGAGACCCAGTACTTC.

The genes are TRBV4-3 and TRBJ1-1, with 8 bases fitting TRBD1. The CDR3 is 17 residues long. The V gene end was trimmed by 4 bases and the J gene end by 2 bases; junction bases not matched to a gene: 12. The V gene's germline CDR1 is LGHNA and CDR2 YSLEER. The CDR3 protein is CASSPHPTGDGNTEAFF. The DNA of the CDR3 is TGCGCCAGCAGCCCTCACCCGACAGGGGATGGAAACACTGAAGCTTTCTTT.

Comment on this clone: Sequence at one end of the junction differs from germline and may be a read error. The CDR3 sequence is CASSLGPGTSF. The CDR3 coding sequence is TGTGCCAGCAGCTTAGGTCCTGGGACTAGCTTC. The rearrangement links TRBV7-9 to TRBJ2-7, with 8 bases lining up with TRBD2. This CDR3 region has 11 residues. Germline V CDR1 and CDR2: SEHNR, FQNEAQ (reference sequence).

V usage is TRBV23-1 and J usage is TRBJ2-1, with a possible D match to TRBD2 (5 bases). TRBV23-1 is an ORF, and what it does is uncertain. Deletions cut 2 bases from V and 10 bases from J, with 15 bases between. This CDR3 region has 14 residues. In DNA, the CDR3 is TGCGCCAGCAGTCAACCTGAAAGTTGCGGGGAGCAGTTCTTC. Encoded protein: CASSQPESCGEQFF.

This clone appeared a few times. The chain joins TRBV5-3 to TRBJ1-5; the D gene is possibly TRBD1 (5 bases). TRBV5-3 counts as an open reading frame of uncertain function. Trimming removed 5 bases from V and 2 bases from J, with 26 bases in between. The CDR3 is 19 residues long. The CDR3 coding sequence is TGTGCCAGAAGGCCCTTTTGCGGGGGGAGAGAGGGTGGCAATCAGCCCCAGCATTTT. This sequence encodes CARRPFCGGREGGNQPQHF.

The CDR3 DNA is TGTGCCAGCAGCTCCAACGGACTGCGGCCAACCTTC. It encodes CASSSNGLRPTF. The chain combines TRBV7-8 with TRBJ1-2; D is uncertain. The CDR3 runs 12 residues. Trimming shortened V by 4 bases and J by 14 bases, and 17 bases separated the two germline ends. Germline V gene lookup returns CDR1 SGHVS and CDR2 FQNEAQ.

In nucleotides, the CDR3 is TGTGCCAGCAGCTTATTAGTCTGGGCTCAGCAGTTCTTC. Protein product: CASSLLVWAQQFF. The chain combines TRBV11-2 with TRBJ2-1; D unresolved. CDR3 length equals 13 residues. From germline, CDR1 is SGHAT and CDR2 FQNNGV. Deletions cut 2 bases from V and 11 bases from J, with 13 bases between.

The chain employs TRBV5-1 and TRBJ2-1, with D hard to call. Germline lookup yields CDR1 SGHRS and CDR2 YFSETQ. CDR3 length equals 13 residues. Trimming stripped 0 bases from V and 5 bases from J, with 6 bases between. The CDR3 loop is CASSLGDNNEQFF. In nucleotides, the CDR3 is TGCGCCAGCAGCTTGGGCGATAACAATGAGCAGTTCTTC.

The V gene is TRBV5-1, the J gene TRBJ1-2, with D perhaps TRBD1 (5 bases). There are 13 residues in the CDR3. Deletions cut 2 bases from V and 7 bases from J, with 12 bases between. Germline values: CDR1 SGHRS, CDR2 YFSETQ. The DNA for the CDR3 is TGCGCCAGCAGCTTTTCCCAGGGCTCTGGCTACACCTTC. Amino acids: CASSFSQGSGYTF.

CDR3 DNA sequence: TGTGCCTGGACCGGGACTCCCAATGAGCAGTTCTTC. It is translated as CAWTGTPNEQFF. This sequence joins TRBV30 and TRBJ2-1, with D perhaps TRBD2 (6 bases). The CDR3 loop spans 12 amino acids. The germline CDR1 and CDR2 sequences are GTSNPN and SVGIG (reference sequence). V was shortened by 4 bases and J by 6 bases, with 10 bases between the two germline ends.

The chain carries TRBV5-6 and TRBJ2-1; 9 bases line up with TRBD2. In germline, CDR1 is SGHDT, CDR2 YYEEEE. Unmatched junction bases numbered 8, after V lost 4 bases and J lost 9 bases. The CDR3 spans 14 residues. CDR3: CASSAQRGAGEQFF. DNA of the CDR3: TGTGCCAGCAGCGCCCAGCGGGGGGCGGGTGAGCAGTTCTTC.

The rearrangement links TRBV5-1 to TRBJ1-1; maybe TRBD1 (5 bases). Trimming cost V 5 bases and J 1 base, with 15 bases left between them. From germline, CDR1 is SGHRS and CDR2 YFSETQ. This CDR3 has 15 amino acids. CDR3 DNA: TGCGCCAGCAGTTTCATTGTGGGGACGAACACTGAAGCTTTCTTT. Protein sequence: CASSFIVGTNTEAFF.

The CDR3 loop reads CSVEVQGASAEQYF. The CDR3 DNA reads as TGCAGCGTTGAAGTCCAGGGTGCTAGCGCCGAGCAGTACTTC. J is TRBJ2-7 and V is TRBV29-1; D perhaps matches TRBD2 (6 bases). Trimming pared 1 base from V and 6 bases from J, leaving 16 bases between. The CDR3 loop spans 14 amino acids. Germline-derived CDR1 and CDR2 are SQVTM and ANQGSEA.

The chain carries TRBV28 and TRBJ1-4; 8 bases fit TRBD1. The CDR3 extends over 17 amino acids. V lost 2 bases and J lost 5; bases outside the gene matches: 10. The germline V gene has CDR1 MDHEN and CDR2 SYDVKM. Written as DNA, the CDR3 is TGTGCCAGCAGTTTACAGGGGGCCACTACTCTGAATGAAAAACTGTTTTTT. Protein: CASSLQGATTLNEKLFF.

This chain uses TRBV5-1 with TRBJ2-1; 10 nucleotides agree with TRBD2. Germline V lookup: CDR1 SGHRS, CDR2 YFSETQ. The junction had 11 bases not matched to a gene; V was cut back by 4 bases and J by 7 bases. The CDR3 runs to 16 residues. CDR3 in amino acids: CASSKLAGGSDNEQFF. CDR3 coding DNA: TGCGCCAGCAGCAAATTAGCGGGAGGTTCGGATAATGAGCAGTTCTTC.

The chain couples TRBV2 to TRBJ1-1, with D unresolved. From germline, CDR1 is SNHLY and CDR2 FYNNEI. The CDR3 has 15 residues. V was pared by 2 bases and J by 6 bases, with 16 bases between. Here the CDR3 DNA reads TGTGCCAGCAGTGAAAGTCTGGGTTATTACGCTGAAGCTTTCTTT. It codes for CASSESLGYYAEAFF.

The chain combines TRBV5-4 with TRBJ1-1; 8 bases agree with TRBD1. Losses at the gene ends were 0 bases for V and 1 base for J; bases not matched to a gene: 2. The CDR3 runs to 15 residues. Germline V gene sequence: CDR1 SGHNT, CDR2 YYREEE (reference sequence). This chain's CDR3 is CASSLGTGQNTEAFF. CDR3 DNA: TGTGCCAGCAGCTTGGGGACAGGGCAGAACACTGAAGCTTTCTTT.

The gene calls are TRBV5-1 and TRBJ2-1, with 13 nucleotides matching TRBD2. Germline trimming cut 0 bases from V and 8 bases from J; bases unmatched to any gene: 5. Germline assignment: CDR1 SGHRS and CDR2 YFSETQ. The CDR3 is 16 residues long. In DNA form, the CDR3 reads TGCGCCAGCAGCTTGGGTGGGACTAGCGGGACCGATGAGCAGTTCTTC. Amino acid sequence: CASSLGGTSGTDEQFF.

This clone was detected a few times. This sequence joins TRBV19 and TRBJ2-7, with D possibly being TRBD2 (6 bases). The CDR3 covers 16 residues. V dropped 1 base and J dropped 7 bases, with 20 bases sitting between them. Germline V gene data show CDR1 as LNHDA and CDR2 as SQIVND (reference sequence). In DNA form, the CDR3 reads TGTGCCAGTAGTATAGGGGGGACTTACGTTTTGGGGGAGCAGTACTTC. Amino acid sequence: CASSIGGTYVLGEQYF.

The V gene is TRBV11-3, the J gene TRBJ2-3, with D uncertain. V gave up 2 bases and J gave up 2 bases, with 5 bases separating them. Germline CDR1 reads SGHNT; CDR2 reads YENEEA. The CDR3 is made up of 13 amino acids. CDR3 DNA sequence: TGTGCCAGCAGCTTATTGCCCACAGATACGCAGTATTTT. Protein sequence: CASSLLPTDTQYF.

The chain combines TRBV29-1 with TRBJ2-5; possible D gene TRBD1, 5 bases. The V gene's germline CDR1 is SQVTM and CDR2 ANQGSEA. Trimming took off 4 bases at V and 2 bases at J, with 20 bases between the two ends. This CDR3 has 16 amino acids. In nucleotides, the CDR3 is TGCAGCGTTGGCTCAGGGAAAGGTGGGAAGCAAGAGACCCAGTACTTC. Its translation: CSVGSGKGGKQETQYF.

This clone appeared a few times. The chain uses TRBV20-1 and TRBJ2-7; no reliable D call. Germline CDR1 is DFQATT and CDR2 is SNEGSKA (reference sequence). The ends were cut back, 1 base at V and 9 bases at J, with 10 bases in the middle. The CDR3 covers 11 residues. CDR3 coding DNA: TGCAGTGCTAGAGTAGGGATCGGGCAGTACTTC. It codes for CSARVGIGQYF.